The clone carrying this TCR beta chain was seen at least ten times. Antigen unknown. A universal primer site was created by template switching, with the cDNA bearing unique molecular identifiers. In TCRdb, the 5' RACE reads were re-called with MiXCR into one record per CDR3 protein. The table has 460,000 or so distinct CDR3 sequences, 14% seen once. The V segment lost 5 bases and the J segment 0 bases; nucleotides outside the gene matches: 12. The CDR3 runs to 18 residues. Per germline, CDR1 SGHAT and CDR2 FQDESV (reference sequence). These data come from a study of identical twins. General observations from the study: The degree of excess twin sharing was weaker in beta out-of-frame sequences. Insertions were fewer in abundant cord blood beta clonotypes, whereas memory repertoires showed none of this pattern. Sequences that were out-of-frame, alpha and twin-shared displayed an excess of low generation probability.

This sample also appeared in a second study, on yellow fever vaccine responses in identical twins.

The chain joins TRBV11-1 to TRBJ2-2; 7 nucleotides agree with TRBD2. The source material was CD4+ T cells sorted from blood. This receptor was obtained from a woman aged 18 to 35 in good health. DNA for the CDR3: TGTGCCAGCAGCCGTGGGGGAGGGGTCCCCCCGAACACCGGGGAGCTGTTTTTT. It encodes CASSRGGGVPPNTGELFF.